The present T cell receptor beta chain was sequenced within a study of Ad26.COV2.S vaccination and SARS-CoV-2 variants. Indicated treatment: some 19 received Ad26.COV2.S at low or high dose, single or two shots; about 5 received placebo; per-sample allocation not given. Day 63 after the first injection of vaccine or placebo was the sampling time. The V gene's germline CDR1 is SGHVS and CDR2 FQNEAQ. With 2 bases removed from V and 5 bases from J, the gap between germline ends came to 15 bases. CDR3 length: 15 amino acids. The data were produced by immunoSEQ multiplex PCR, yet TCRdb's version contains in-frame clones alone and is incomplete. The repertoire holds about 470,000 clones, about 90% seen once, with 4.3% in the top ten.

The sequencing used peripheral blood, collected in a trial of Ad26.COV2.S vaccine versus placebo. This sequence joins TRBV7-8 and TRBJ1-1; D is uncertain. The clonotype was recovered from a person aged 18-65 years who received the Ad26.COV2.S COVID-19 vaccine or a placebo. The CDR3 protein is CASSLRSSGETEAFF. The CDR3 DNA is TGTGCCAGCAGCTTACGGTCAAGCGGGGAGACTGAAGCTTTCTTT.